This T cell receptor (beta chain) originates from a study of OX40 agonist ivuxolimab in advanced cancers. Germline CDR1 is SGHAT and CDR2 is FQNNGV. The ends were cut back, 5 bases at V and 1 base at J, with 11 bases in the middle. The CDR3 sequence is 14 residues long. The study sampled blood at baseline, cycle 4 day 1, and cycle 7 day 1. This table comes from immunoSEQ multiplex PCR, and its TCRdb copy is limited to in-frame clones, with some not included. The repertoire holds under 20,000 clones, with around 85% as singletons. Sequencing was performed on CD4+ or CD8+ T cells sorted from blood, taken in a trial of the OX40 agonist ivuxolimab. This clonotype originated in an adult with an advanced solid tumor such as melanoma, head and neck, liver or kidney cancer. The chain carries TRBV11-2 and TRBJ1-1, with unresolved D. The CDR3 nucleotides are TGTGCCAGCAGCCGCGGGGAGAGGAACACTGAAGCTTTCTTT. Encoded protein: CASSRGERNTEAFF. The variable domain in full, completed from reference TRBV11-2 and TRBJ1-1, reads EAGVAQSPRYKIIEKRQSVAFWCNPISGHATLYWYQQILGQGPKLLIQFQNNGVVDDSQLPKDRFSAERLKGVDSTLKIQPAKLEDSAVYLCASSRGERNTEAFFGQGTRLTVV.